One sample yielded the 24 T cell receptor beta chains listed below, sequenced in a study of PD-1 blockade in classical Hodgkin lymphoma. Every patient had relapsed following autologous stem cell transplantation, and cohorts differed in brentuximab vedotin exposure. Repertoires were generated with immunoSEQ multiplex PCR, while TCRdb's copy carries only in-frame clones and drops some. This sample has tens of thousands of clones; about nine tenths occur once, and the top ten carry about 20%. Sample: peripheral blood mononuclear cells (PBMCs), taken at baseline. Receptor source: a human donor with classical Hodgkin lymphoma.

The chain recombines TRBV27 with TRBJ2-7; 7 nucleotides line up with TRBD2. From germline, CDR1 is MNHEY and CDR2 SMNVEV (reference sequence). CDR3 length equals 15 residues. Germline trimming cut 5 bases from V and 3 bases from J; bases unmatched to any gene: 10. Here the CDR3 reads CASSPLAGALYEQYF. Here the CDR3 DNA reads TGTGCCAGCAGTCCCTTGGCGGGAGCGCTCTACGAGCAGTACTTC.

The genes are TRBV7-2 and TRBJ1-1; the D is unclear. There are 13 residues in the CDR3. Looked up from germline, CDR1 is SGHTA and CDR2 is FQGNSA. Trimming pared 4 bases from V and 9 bases from J, leaving 15 bases between. The CDR3 loop is CASSSEQNQQAFF. CDR3 sequence (DNA): TGTGCCAGCAGCTCAGAACAGAACCAGCAAGCTTTCTTT.

Comments on this clone: The junction shows a germline mismatch at one end, possibly a read error. V and J are TRBV18 and TRBJ1-4; possible D gene TRBD1, 6 bases. Germline CDR1 KGHSH, CDR2 LQKENI. The CDR3 extends over 19 amino acids. The CDR3 region has the DNA TGTGCCAGCTCACCACGCGTCGGGGACGGGGGGCTCCCGAATGAAAAGCTGTTTTTT. Translation: CASSPRVGDGGLPNEKLFF.

The rearrangement joins TRBV6-1 to TRBJ1-2; D is ambiguous. Germline CDR1 and CDR2: MNHNS and SASEGT. The CDR3 sequence is 13 residues long. The V end lost 5 bases, the J end lost 7 bases, and 14 bases lay between the germline ends. The chain's CDR3 is CASSQPQVGGYTF. The DNA for the CDR3 is TGTGCCAGCAGTCAGCCGCAGGTGGGTGGCTACACCTTC.

Here the CDR3 DNA reads TGTGCCACCAGCAGGACTAGCGGGAATCCGACCTACGAGCAGTACTTC. It yields the protein CATSRTSGNPTYEQYF. The rearrangement joins TRBV15 to TRBJ2-7, with 11 nucleotides matching TRBD2. The CDR3 consists of 16 residues. V was clipped by 3 bases and J by 2 bases; unmatched bases: 6. Germline-derived CDR1 and CDR2 are LNHNV and YYDKDF (reference sequence).

The gene calls are TRBV28 and TRBJ2-3; possibly TRBD2 for D (6 bases). The germline gives CDR1 MDHEN, CDR2 SYDVKM. Trimming removed 7 bases from V and 3 bases from J, with 14 bases in between. This CDR3 is 14 amino acids long. The CDR3 coding sequence is TGTGCCAGCAATAGCCGGGGGAAAACAGATACGCAGTATTTT. Protein product: CASNSRGKTDTQYF.

The V call is TRBV10-2, the J call TRBJ2-1, with D uncertain. In germline, CDR1 is WSHSY, CDR2 SAAADI. V was trimmed by 4 bases and J by 8 bases, leaving 6 bases between them. This CDR3 is 11 amino acids long. The CDR3 is CASSVEYEQFF. The CDR3 DNA sequence: TGCGCCAGCAGTGTCGAATATGAGCAGTTCTTC.

The chain is built from TRBV11-3 and TRBJ2-1; no firm D call. The CDR3 consists of 12 residues. CDR1 SGHNT and CDR2 YENEEA come from the germline V gene. V was pared by 8 bases and J by 4 bases, with 9 bases between. As DNA, the CDR3 is TGTGCCAGCTCTGTGGGATACAATGAGCAGTTCTTC. Protein product: CASSVGYNEQFF.

A word on this clone: The junction differs from germline at one of its ends, possibly a read error. The chain has TRBV5-6 and TRBJ2-2; D is perhaps TRBD1 (6 bases). The CDR3 consists of 12 residues. The germline V gene encodes CDR1 SGHDT and CDR2 YYEEEE. This chain's CDR3 is CASSPGTSPGHF. CDR3 DNA sequence: TGTGCCAGCAGCCCAGGGACATCCCCTGGCCATTTT.

This clone was seen only once. The chain uses TRBV10-3 and TRBJ1-1; D perhaps matches TRBD1 (6 bases). V shed 2 bases and J shed 1 base, with 11 bases lying between them. The CDR3 is made up of 15 amino acids. Per germline, CDR1 ENHRY and CDR2 SYGVKD. CDR3 in amino acids: CAISEGQKQNTEAFF. The CDR3 DNA reads as TGTGCCATCAGTGAGGGACAGAAACAGAACACTGAAGCTTTCTTT.

This chain uses TRBV30 with TRBJ2-1; 8 positions match TRBD2. CDR1 GTSNPN and CDR2 SVGIG come from the germline V gene (reference sequence). Trimming removed 6 bases from V and 7 bases from J; junction bases left unmatched: 17. This CDR3 has 16 residues. DNA of the CDR3: TGTGCCTGCAGTCCTCCCTCGGGACTAGTAAAAAATGAGCAGTTCTTC. It yields the protein CACSPPSGLVKNEQFF.

This rearrangement joins TRBV6-5 to TRBJ2-7; D may be TRBD1 (5 bases). This CDR3 spans 15 amino acids. V lost 2 bases and J 2 bases, leaving 13 bases between the germline ends. CDR1 and CDR2 from the germline V gene are MNHEY and SVGAGI. CDR3 DNA sequence: TGTGCCAGCAGTTACGTCCAGGGTAGTGCCTACGAGCAGTACTTC. Translated, it gives CASSYVQGSAYEQYF.

The chain uses TRBV7-2 and TRBJ2-5; 10 bases are a match to TRBD2. This CDR3 spans 17 amino acids. The V segment lost 5 bases and the J segment 5 bases; nucleotides outside the gene matches: 14. Germline V gene data show CDR1 as SGHTA and CDR2 as FQGNSA. The CDR3 sequence: CASSKKASGSNQETQYF. Written as DNA, the CDR3 is TGTGCCAGCAGCAAAAAGGCTAGCGGGAGTAATCAGGAGACCCAGTACTTC.

The chain combines TRBV18 with TRBJ1-1, with D perhaps matching TRBD1 (5 bases). Germline CDR1 is KGHSH and CDR2 is LQKENI. Trimming removed 2 bases from V and 1 base from J, with 14 bases in between. The CDR3 loop spans 16 amino acids. CDR3 region: CASSPVPMGPNTEAFF. The CDR3 region has the DNA TGTGCCAGCTCACCAGTGCCAATGGGACCGAACACTGAAGCTTTCTTT.

The chain carries TRBV19 and TRBJ1-5; 7 nucleotides match TRBD1. The CDR3 covers 17 residues. The V segment lost 4 bases and the J segment 2 bases; nucleotides outside the gene matches: 11. CDR1 LNHDA and CDR2 SQIVND come from the germline V gene (reference sequence). The CDR3 spells CASSKDEQGPRNQPQHF. In DNA form, the CDR3 reads TGTGCCAGTAGTAAAGACGAACAGGGGCCTCGCAATCAGCCCCAGCATTTT.

The V and J genes are TRBV30 and TRBJ1-1; perhaps TRBD1 as D (5 bases). The V end lost 4 bases, the J end lost 9 bases, and 27 bases lay between the germline ends. The germline V gene has CDR1 GTSNPN and CDR2 SVGIG (reference sequence). The CDR3 extends over 16 amino acids. CDR3 DNA sequence: TGTGCCTGGACCAGGGTGGGGGGATTGCTTGAGGGTAAAGCTTTCTTT. Amino acids: CAWTRVGGLLEGKAFF.

This chain joins TRBV4-1 and TRBJ2-3, with TRBD2 matching 8 bases. The V gene end was trimmed by 3 bases and the J gene end by 7 bases; junction bases not matched to a gene: 15. CDR1 and CDR2 from the germline V gene are MGHRA and YSYEKL. The CDR3 runs to 17 residues. CDR3 DNA sequence: TGCGCCAGCAGCCAGGGCTGGGCGAGCGGGAGTTCGAATACGCAGTATTTT. Translated: CASSQGWASGSSNTQYF.

The V and J genes are TRBV6-1 and TRBJ1-4, with D possibly TRBD1 on 5 matching bases. Per the germline V gene, CDR1 is MNHNS and CDR2 is SASEGT. The CDR3 has 14 amino acids. V was cut by 6 bases and J by 7 bases, with 15 bases left in between. Here the CDR3 reads CASSPGGRREKLFF. The CDR3 DNA reads TGTGCCAGCAGCCCTGGGGGGAGACGTGAAAAACTGTTTTTT.

This clone was counted only a few times. The DNA of the CDR3 is TGCGCCAGCAGCCCCGGGGCTAGCGGGGACAATGAGCAGTTCTTC. Encoded protein: CASSPGASGDNEQFF. The chain combines TRBV5-1 with TRBJ2-1; 9 nucleotides line up with TRBD2. The J segment lost 5 bases and the V segment lost 4 bases, leaving 7 bases of the junction unmatched. Per the germline V gene, CDR1 is SGHRS and CDR2 is YFSETQ. This CDR3 is built from 15 residues.

V gene TRBV12-5 combines with J gene TRBJ1-3; D gene unclear. The V and J ends lost 6 bases and 4 bases respectively, with 10 bases between them. The germline V gene has CDR1 LGHNT and CDR2 FRNRAP. This CDR3 contains 13 residues. The CDR3 nucleotides are TGTGCTAGTGGCCTGAACGGAGGAAACACCATATATTTT. Protein: CASGLNGGNTIYF.

The rearrangement joins TRBV5-4 to TRBJ2-5, with D tentatively TRBD1 or TRBD2 (5 bases each). Trimming pared 2 bases from V and 1 base from J, leaving 9 bases between. Germline CDR1 is SGHNT and CDR2 is YYREEE (reference sequence). The CDR3 sequence is 14 residues long. The CDR3 DNA is TGTGCCAGCAGCTTTACGGGGCTCCAAGAGACCCAGTACTTC. It codes for CASSFTGLQETQYF.

This clone appeared once. The gene calls are TRBV6-5 and TRBJ1-6; a possible D gene is TRBD1 (5 bases). The germline V gene has CDR1 MNHEY and CDR2 SVGAGI. V lost 2 bases, J lost 10 bases, and 15 bases lay in between. This CDR3 is built from 15 residues. CDR3 bases: TGTGCCAGCAGTTACACGGACACCCGACGATCACCCCTCCACTTT. Its protein is CASSYTDTRRSPLHF.

This chain uses TRBV6-5 with TRBJ1-2; perhaps TRBD1 as D (5 bases). The CDR3 runs 12 residues. Germline-derived CDR1 and CDR2 are MNHEY and SVGAGI. With 5 bases removed from V and 7 bases from J, the gap between germline ends came to 11 bases. The chain's CDR3 is CASSPDSLGYTF. The CDR3 bases are TGTGCCAGCAGTCCCGACAGTCTTGGCTACACCTTC.

This clone was detected only a few times. The J gene is TRBJ2-2, the V gene TRBV29-1, with 11 bases identical to TRBD2. Germline lookup yields CDR1 SQVTM and CDR2 ANQGSEA. The CDR3 totals 15 residues. Trimming cost V 4 bases and J 7 bases; bases outside gene matches: 8. Here the CDR3 DNA reads TGCAGCGTTGTCGGTTTAGCGGGAGGGGTCGGGGAGCTGTTTTTT. The encoded protein is CSVVGLAGGVGELFF.